This TCR beta chain is from a study of control samples from healthy donors and cancer patients. With 3 bases removed from V and 8 bases from J, the gap between germline ends came to 6 bases. The CDR3 runs 11 residues. Germline CDR1 and CDR2: MNHEY and SVGAGI. The data were produced by immunoSEQ multiplex PCR, yet TCRdb's version contains in-frame clones alone and is incomplete. The sample holds fewer than 300,000 clones; around 80% are singletons and the top ten take approximately 12%. The sequencing sample was made of PBMCs. The sequence was collected from a woman aged 55-69 years with lung cancer. This rearrangement joins TRBV6-5 to TRBJ2-3; the D is unclear. The CDR3 region is CASSYKATQYF. The DNA for the CDR3 is TGTGCCAGCAGTTATAAGGCTACGCAGTATTTT.